This entry concerns a single TCR beta chain. This sample was taken from a study of cytomegalovirus exposure and HLA in healthy donors. The CDR3 is 15 residues long. The V segment lost 5 bases and the J segment 10 bases; nucleotides outside the gene matches: 8. CDR1 is SGHTA, CDR2 FQGNSA, per germline. Sequencing was performed with immunoSEQ multiplex PCR; in TCRdb, only in-frame clones are kept and a portion is missing. The sample has over 110,000 clones; about 90% are singletons. V is TRBV7-2 and J is TRBJ2-1; TRBD2 matches at 13 bases. Input material: PBMCs. The receptor was isolated from a man between 18 and 35 years old in good health and CMV-seronegative. CDR3: CASSPPGLAGSEQFF. Here the CDR3 DNA reads TGTGCCAGCAGCCCACCGGGACTAGCGGGATCAGAGCAGTTCTTC. The variable domain in full, with the rest retrieved from reference TRBV7-2 and TRBJ2-1, is GAGVSQSPSNKVTEKGKDVELRCDPISGHTALYWYRQSLGQGLEFLIYFQGNSAPDKSGLPSDRFSAERTGGSVSTLTIQRTQQEDSAVYLCASSPPGLAGSEQFFGPGTRLTVL.